What follows is one T cell receptor (beta chain) and its context. The CDR3 runs to 14 residues. Trimming left V 5 bases short and J 2 bases short, with 12 bases between. Germline CDR1 reads SEHNR; CDR2 reads FQNEAQ (reference sequence). These data originate in a study of T cells in lung cancer brain metastases. Profiled with immunoSEQ multiplex PCR; TCRdb holds only in-frame clones, not every one. In the table there are 800 to 1,100 clones, around 89% of which are singletons. The sequenced sample consisted of tumor tissue from a brain metastasis. V gene TRBV7-9 combines with J gene TRBJ1-2; tentative D call: TRBD1 (6 bases). This receptor was obtained from a woman between 40 and 55 years old with non-small cell lung cancer that had spread to the brain. CDR3 loop: CASSPRTANYGYTF. The CDR3 bases are TGTGCCAGCAGCCCCAGGACAGCGAACTATGGCTACACCTTC.